This TCR beta chain was identified in a study of cytomegalovirus exposure and HLA in healthy donors. The wider study: The Caucasian-associated ancestry cluster contained more than 75% of the approximately 400 genotyped donors.

Study outcomes and limitations: Per a later analysis, 15,000 to 20,000 TCR beta sequences showed association with HLA alleles at 0.05 false discovery rate. Rarity marked most TCR sequences, yet some public TCRs occurred in many donors.

Though nominally healthy at sampling, donors likely had unrecorded immune exposures. As regards this clone: Its cognate antigen is unknown.

It was with 60 Vbeta and 13 Jbeta primers that the PCR ran. TCRdb's table, derived via immunoSEQ multiplex PCR, lists solely in-frame clones and lacks some. This listing includes 70,000 or so clones. The CDR3 runs to 13 residues. V lost 5 bases to trimming and J lost 1 base; unmatched junction nucleotides: 2. Germline V CDR1 and CDR2: SGHRS, YFSETQ. The sequencing input was PBMCs. This clonotype was obtained from a female donor in good health and CMV-seropositive. This chain links TRBV5-1 with TRBJ1-2; TRBD1 matches 7 bases. The CDR3 nucleotides read TGCGCCAGCAGTACAGGGGATAACTATGGCTACACCTTC. This encodes CASSTGDNYGYTF. Full variable domain (remainder filled in from reference TRBV5-1 and TRBJ1-2): KAGVTQTPRYLIKTRGQQVTLSCSPISGHRSVSWYQQTPGQGLQFLFEYFSETQRNKGNFPGRFSGRQFSNSRSEMNVSTLELGDSALYLCASSTGDNYGYTFGSGTRLTVV.